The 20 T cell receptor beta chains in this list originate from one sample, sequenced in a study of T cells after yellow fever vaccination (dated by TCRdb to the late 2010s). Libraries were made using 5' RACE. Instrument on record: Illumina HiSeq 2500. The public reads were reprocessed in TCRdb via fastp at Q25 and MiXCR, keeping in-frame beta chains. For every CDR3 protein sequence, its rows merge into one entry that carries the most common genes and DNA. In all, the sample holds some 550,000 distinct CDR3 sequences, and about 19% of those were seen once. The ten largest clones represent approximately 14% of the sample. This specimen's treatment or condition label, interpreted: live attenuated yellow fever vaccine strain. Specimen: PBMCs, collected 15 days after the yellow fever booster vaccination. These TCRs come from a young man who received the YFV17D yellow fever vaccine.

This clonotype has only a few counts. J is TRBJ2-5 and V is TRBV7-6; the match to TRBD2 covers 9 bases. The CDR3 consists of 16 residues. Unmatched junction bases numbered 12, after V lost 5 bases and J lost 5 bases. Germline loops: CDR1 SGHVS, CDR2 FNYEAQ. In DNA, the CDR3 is TGTGCCAGCAGCCAACTAATAGCGGGAGAGGGGGAGACCCAGTACTTC. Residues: CASSQLIAGEGETQYF.

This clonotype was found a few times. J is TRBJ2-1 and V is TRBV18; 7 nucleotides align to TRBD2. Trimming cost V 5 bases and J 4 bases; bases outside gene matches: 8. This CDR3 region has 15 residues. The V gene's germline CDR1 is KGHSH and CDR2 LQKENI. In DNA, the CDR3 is TGTGCCAGCTCAAAAATGGCTAGCGGATACAATGAGCAGTTCTTC. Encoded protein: CASSKMASGYNEQFF.

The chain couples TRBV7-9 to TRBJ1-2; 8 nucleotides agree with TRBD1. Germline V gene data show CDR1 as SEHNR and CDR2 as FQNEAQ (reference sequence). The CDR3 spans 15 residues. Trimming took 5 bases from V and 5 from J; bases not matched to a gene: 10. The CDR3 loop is CASSPPGGRWYGYTF. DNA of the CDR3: TGTGCCAGCAGCCCCCCAGGGGGCCGGTGGTATGGCTACACCTTC.

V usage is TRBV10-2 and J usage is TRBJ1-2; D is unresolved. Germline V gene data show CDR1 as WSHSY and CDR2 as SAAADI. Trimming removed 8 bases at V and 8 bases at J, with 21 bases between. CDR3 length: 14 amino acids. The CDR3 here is CASSFGKTGYGYTF. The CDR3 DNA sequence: TGCGCCAGCTCTTTCGGGAAAACGGGTTACGGCTACACCTTC.

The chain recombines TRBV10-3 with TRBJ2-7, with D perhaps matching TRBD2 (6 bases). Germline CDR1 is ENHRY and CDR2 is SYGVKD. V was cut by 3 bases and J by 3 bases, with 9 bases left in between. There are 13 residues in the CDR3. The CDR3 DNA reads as TGTGCCATCAGTGATCGGGAGAACTACGAGCAGTACTTC. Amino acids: CAISDRENYEQYF.

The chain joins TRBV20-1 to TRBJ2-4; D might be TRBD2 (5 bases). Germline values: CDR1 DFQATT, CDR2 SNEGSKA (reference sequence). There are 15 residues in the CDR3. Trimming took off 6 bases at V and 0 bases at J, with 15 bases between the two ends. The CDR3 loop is CSAPRADLAKNIQYF. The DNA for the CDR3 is TGCAGTGCCCCGCGGGCGGACCTAGCCAAAAACATTCAGTACTTC.

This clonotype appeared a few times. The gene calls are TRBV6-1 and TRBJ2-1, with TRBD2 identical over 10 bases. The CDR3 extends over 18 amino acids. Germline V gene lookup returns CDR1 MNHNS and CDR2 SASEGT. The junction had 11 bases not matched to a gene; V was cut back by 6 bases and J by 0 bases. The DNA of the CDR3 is TGTGCCAGCAGCCCCTCCGTCGGGACTAGCGCCTCCTACAATGAGCAGTTCTTC. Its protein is CASSPSVGTSASYNEQFF.

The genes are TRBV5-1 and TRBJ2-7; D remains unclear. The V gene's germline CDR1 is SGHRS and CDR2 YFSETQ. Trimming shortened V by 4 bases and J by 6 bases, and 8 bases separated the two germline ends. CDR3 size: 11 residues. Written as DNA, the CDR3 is TGCGCCAGCAGCCAAGAAAGCGAGCAGTACTTC. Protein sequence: CASSQESEQYF.

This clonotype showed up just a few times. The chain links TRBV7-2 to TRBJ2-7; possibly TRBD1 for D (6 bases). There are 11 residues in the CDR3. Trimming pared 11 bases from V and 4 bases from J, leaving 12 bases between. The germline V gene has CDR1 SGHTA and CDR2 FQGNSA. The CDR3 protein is CASQQGYEQYF. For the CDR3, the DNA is TGTGCCTCCCAGCAGGGGTACGAGCAGTACTTC.

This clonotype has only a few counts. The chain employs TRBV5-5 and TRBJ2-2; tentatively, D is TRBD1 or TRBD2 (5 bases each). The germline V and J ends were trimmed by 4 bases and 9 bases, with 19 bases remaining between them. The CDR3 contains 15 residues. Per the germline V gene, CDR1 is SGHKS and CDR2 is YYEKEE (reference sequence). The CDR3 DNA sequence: TGTGCCAGCAGCATTGGGACGGTAACCACGAGGGAGCTGTTTTTT. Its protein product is CASSIGTVTTRELFF.

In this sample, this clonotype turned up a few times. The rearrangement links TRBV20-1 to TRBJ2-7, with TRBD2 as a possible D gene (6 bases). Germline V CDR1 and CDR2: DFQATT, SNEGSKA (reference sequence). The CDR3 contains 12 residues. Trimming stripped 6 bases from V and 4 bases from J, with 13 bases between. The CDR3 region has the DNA TGCAGTGCGACTCAGGAGGGGTACGAGCAGTACTTC. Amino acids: CSATQEGYEQYF.

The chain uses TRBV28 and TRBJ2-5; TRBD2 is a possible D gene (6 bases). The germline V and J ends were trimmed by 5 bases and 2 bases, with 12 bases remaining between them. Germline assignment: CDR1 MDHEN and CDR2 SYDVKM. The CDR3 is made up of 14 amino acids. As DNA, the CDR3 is TGTGCCAGCAGTGGGGACTCCCCACAAGAGACCCAGTACTTC. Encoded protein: CASSGDSPQETQYF.

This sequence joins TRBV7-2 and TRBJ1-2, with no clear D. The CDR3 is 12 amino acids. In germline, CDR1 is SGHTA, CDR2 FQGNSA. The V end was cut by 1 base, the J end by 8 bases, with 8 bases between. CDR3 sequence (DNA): TGTGCCAGCAGCTTAGAAGCGGGGGGCTACACCTTC. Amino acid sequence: CASSLEAGGYTF.

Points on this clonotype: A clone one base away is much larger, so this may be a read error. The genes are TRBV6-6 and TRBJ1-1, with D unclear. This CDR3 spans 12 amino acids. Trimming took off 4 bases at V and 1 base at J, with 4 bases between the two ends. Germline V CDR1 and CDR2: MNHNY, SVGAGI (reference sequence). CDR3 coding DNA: TGTGCCAGCAGTTGGACGAACACTGAAGCTTTCTTT. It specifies CASSWTNTEAFF.

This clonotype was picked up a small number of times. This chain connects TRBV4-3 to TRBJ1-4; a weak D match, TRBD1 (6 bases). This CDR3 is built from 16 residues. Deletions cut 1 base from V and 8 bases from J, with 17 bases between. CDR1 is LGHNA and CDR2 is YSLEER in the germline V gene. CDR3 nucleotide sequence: TGCGCCAGCAGCCAAGCCTTACAGGGCTGGCAGGAAAAACTGTTTTTT. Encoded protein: CASSQALQGWQEKLFF.

CDR3 protein: CASSARQGNYGYTF. The DNA for the CDR3 is TGTGCCAGCAGCGCCAGACAGGGGAACTATGGCTACACCTTC. The chain carries TRBV7-2 and TRBJ1-2, with 8 nucleotides matching TRBD1. Germline CDR1 reads SGHTA; CDR2 reads FQGNSA. Germline trimming cut 5 bases from V and 2 bases from J; bases unmatched to any gene: 4. The CDR3 runs to 14 residues.

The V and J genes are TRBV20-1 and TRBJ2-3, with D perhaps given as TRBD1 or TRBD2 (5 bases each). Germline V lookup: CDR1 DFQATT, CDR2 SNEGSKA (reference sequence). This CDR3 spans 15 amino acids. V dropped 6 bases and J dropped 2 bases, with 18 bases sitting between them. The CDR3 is CSASGADFFTDTQYF. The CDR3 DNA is TGCAGTGCATCCGGGGCAGATTTTTTCACAGATACGCAGTATTTT.

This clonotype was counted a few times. This CDR3 is CASSERSGTQYF. CDR3 nucleotide sequence: TGTGCCAGCAGTGAGCGGAGCGGTACGCAGTATTTT. This chain uses TRBV9 with TRBJ2-3, with a weak D call TRBD2 (5 bases). Trimming removed 5 bases at V and 8 bases at J, with 12 bases between. Germline V gene sequence: CDR1 SGDLS, CDR2 YYNGEE. The CDR3 extends over 12 amino acids.

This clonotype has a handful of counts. DNA for the CDR3: TGCGCCAGCAGCTTGGACAGTCCGGCGAATCAGCCCCAGCATTTT. Its translation: CASSLDSPANQPQHF. V and J are TRBV5-1 and TRBJ1-5; D is unresolved. CDR3 length: 15 residues. Germline assignment: CDR1 SGHRS and CDR2 YFSETQ. Trimming took off 0 bases at V and 4 bases at J, with 11 bases between the two ends.

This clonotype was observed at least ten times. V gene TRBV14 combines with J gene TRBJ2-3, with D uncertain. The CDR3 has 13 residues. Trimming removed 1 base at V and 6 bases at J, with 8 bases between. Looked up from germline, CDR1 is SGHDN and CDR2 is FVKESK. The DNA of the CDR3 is TGTGCCAGCAGCCAAGCGTCGTCCGATACGCAGTATTTT. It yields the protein CASSQASSDTQYF. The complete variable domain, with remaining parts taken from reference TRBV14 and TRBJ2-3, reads EAGVTQFPSHSVIEKGQTVTLRCDPISGHDNLYWYRRVMGKEIKFLLHFVKESKQDESGMPNNRFLAERTGGTYSTLKVQPAELEDSGVYFCASSQASSDTQYFGPGTRLTVL.